A single T cell receptor beta chain is shown here with its context. In this sample, this clonotype turned up a few times. There is no known antigen for this receptor. The record has no base qualities; no much larger clone is one base away. The CDR3, cysteine through phenylalanine, is 15 amino acids long. The DNA shown is the 45-base CDR3, in frame from base 1. V is shortened by 0 bases, J by 1 base, and the region joining them spans 9 bases. CDR1 and CDR2, looked up from the germline V gene, are SNHLY and FYNNEI. These data come from a study of vaccination and CD4 T cells after COVID-19 (dated by TCRdb to the early 2020s). Study-wide context: SARS-CoV-2 positivity had been established in the convalescent patients by nasal swab PCR, and mild disease was recorded in several of these patients and severe disease in one. In ten to eleven COVID-19 convalescent patients and a few infection-naive healthy vaccine recipients, the spike-specific CD4+ TCR repertoire before mRNA vaccination was compared with the repertoire after mRNA vaccination. As controls, cultures received a CEFX viral epitope pool (the positive control), an HIV-1 Nef peptide pool (the negative control), or no peptide at all. The convalescent cohort included six males and four females, with two Hispanic individuals, seven Caucasians, two Asians and one multiracial person. Culture stimuli were overlapping spike peptide pools from SARS-CoV-2 and from the common cold coronaviruses HCoV-NL63, HCoV-OC43 and HCoV-229E. Post-COVID blood samples from convalescent patients were collected a median of approximately 100 days after diagnosis, with a range of about 35 to 161 days. Post-vaccine blood samples were obtained a median of about 72 days after the second vaccine dose, with a range of roughly 13 to 250 days. Two doses of either the Pfizer-BioNTech BNT162b2 vaccine (n=8) or the Moderna mRNA-1273 vaccine (n=2) were administered to participants. Results the study describes overall, beyond this receptor: The median number of SARS-CoV-2-reactive clonotypes rose from fewer than 25 after infection to approximately 41 after vaccination, but the change was not significant. Nearly all vaccine-specific clones in convalescent patients (304 of 307) were mono-reactive for SARS-CoV-2 spike rather than cross-reactive with common cold coronaviruses. The study included relatively few convalescent patients and did not analyze early timepoints after natural infection. Among convalescent patients, a median around 86% of the SARS-CoV-2-reactive clones seen after vaccination appeared only after vaccination, which suggests priming specific to the vaccine.

The method behind the library was PCR. TCR sequencing of DNA from cultured CD4+ T cells used the Oncomine TCR Beta short-read assay at the Johns Hopkins FTIC core. The QIAamp micro DNA kit was used to extract genomic DNA from the cultured CD4+ T cells. The Oncomine TCR Beta libraries from cultured CD4+ T cells were pooled using unique dual indexes and then sequenced on an Illumina iSeq 100. The authors processed their data as follows. Non-productive sequences were removed, and CDR3s not starting with C, not ending with F or W, or shorter than 7 amino acids were discarded. Antigen-specific clonotypes were identified with the MANAFEST web application by comparing peptide-stimulated wells with reference and other culture wells. To be called positive, a clone needed an FDR below 0.05, an odds ratio above 5, and a productive frequency above 0.1% in at least two of three replicate wells. A clonotype was classed as cross-reactive if the clonotype showed significant expansion both in SARS-CoV-2 spike wells and in at least one common cold coronavirus spike condition. Similarity between CDR3 sequences was evaluated in R version 3.6.1 using Levenshtein distances (stringdist) and unrooted phylogenetic trees (ape). TCRdb reanalyzed the raw reads on its own, using fastp at Q25 for trimming and MiXCR for clone calling, and kept in-frame beta chains. Each CDR3 protein appears once, grouped with its most common genes and DNA. None of the V and J calls come from the authors' own analysis; TCRdb made them. For this sample there are fewer than 15,000 distinct CDR3 sequences; about 50% appear just once. The ten largest clones take up about an eighth of the sample.

The treatment or condition label, read with the paper, signifies: roughly 10-day PBMC culture with coronavirus spike peptide pools or control peptides (ViraFEST assay). The ViraFEST assay, used in the study, expanded antigen-specific T cells with peptide pools and then identified the expanded clonotypes through TCR sequencing. The convalescent patients' positive SARS-CoV-2 PCR tests fell between March and December 2020, which was before the Alpha, Beta and Delta variants emerged in the United States. PBMCs were cultured at two million per well in IMDM supplemented with approximately 5.3% human AB serum and about 9.6 IU/ml IL-2, with about 11 ug/ml peptide pools added. On days 3 and 7, half of the culture medium was replaced with fresh IL-2-containing medium. Once the cells had been in culture for 9 to 10 days, the EasySep CD4+ T cell isolation kit was used to isolate CD4+ T cells by negative selection. PBMCs were separated from whole blood using Ficoll-Paque Plus gradient centrifugation and then either used fresh or cryopreserved at -140C. Culture conditions were generally each tested in triplicate wells.

Sequencing input: CD4+ T cells from blood, cultured in vitro. The V and J segments used are TRBV2 and TRBJ2-5, and possibly TRBD2, on 6 matching bases. The TCR comes from a human donor who had recovered from COVID-19. Here the CDR3 is given as CASSEAGGPQETQYF. The nucleotide sequence reads TGTGCCAGCAGTGAAGCGGGAGGTCCCCAAGAGACCCAGTACTTC.